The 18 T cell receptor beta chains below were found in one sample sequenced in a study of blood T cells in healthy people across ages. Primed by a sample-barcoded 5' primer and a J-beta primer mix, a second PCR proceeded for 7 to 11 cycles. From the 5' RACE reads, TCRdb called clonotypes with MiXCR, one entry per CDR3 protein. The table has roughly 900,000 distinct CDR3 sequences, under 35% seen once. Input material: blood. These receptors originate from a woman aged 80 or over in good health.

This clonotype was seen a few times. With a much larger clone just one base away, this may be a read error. CDR3 coding DNA: TGCGCCAGCAGCCAAGAGTGGAAGCGGGGAGACGAGCAGTACTTC. Translating gives CASSQEWKRGDEQYF. The rearrangement joins TRBV4-3 to TRBJ2-7; TRBD2 aligns across 7 bases. After removal of 0 bases from V and 5 bases from J, the junction contained 7 bases not matched to a gene. The CDR3 runs to 15 residues. Germline CDR1 reads LGHNA; CDR2 reads YSLEER.

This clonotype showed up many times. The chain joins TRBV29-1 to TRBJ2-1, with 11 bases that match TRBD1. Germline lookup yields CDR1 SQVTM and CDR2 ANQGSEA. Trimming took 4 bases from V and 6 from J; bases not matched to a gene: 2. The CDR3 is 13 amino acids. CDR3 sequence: CSVGDRGGNEQFF. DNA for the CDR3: TGCAGCGTTGGGGACAGGGGGGGCAATGAGCAGTTCTTC.

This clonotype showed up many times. The CDR3 region has the DNA TGTGCCAGCAGCTTGGCTACCGGGACAGGGGCATATGGCTACACCTTC. This codes for CASSLATGTGAYGYTF. The rearrangement links TRBV7-2 to TRBJ1-2, with TRBD1 matching over 10 bases. This CDR3 has 16 residues. V dropped 3 bases and J dropped 5; count of bases not matched to a gene: 9. CDR1 SGHTA and CDR2 FQGNSA come from the germline V gene.

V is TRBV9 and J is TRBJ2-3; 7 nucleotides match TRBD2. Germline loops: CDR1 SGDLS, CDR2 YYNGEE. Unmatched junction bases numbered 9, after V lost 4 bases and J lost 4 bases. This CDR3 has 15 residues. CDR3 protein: CASSFGGRGPDTQYF. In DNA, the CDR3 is TGTGCCAGCAGCTTCGGGGGGAGGGGTCCAGATACGCAGTATTTT.

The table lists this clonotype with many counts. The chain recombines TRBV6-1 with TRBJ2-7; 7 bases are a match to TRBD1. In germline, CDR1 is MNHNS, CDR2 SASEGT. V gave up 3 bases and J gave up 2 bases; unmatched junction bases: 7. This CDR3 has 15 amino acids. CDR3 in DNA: TGTGCCAGCAGTGATTCGGGGACAGTCGCCTACGAGCAGTACTTC. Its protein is CASSDSGTVAYEQYF.

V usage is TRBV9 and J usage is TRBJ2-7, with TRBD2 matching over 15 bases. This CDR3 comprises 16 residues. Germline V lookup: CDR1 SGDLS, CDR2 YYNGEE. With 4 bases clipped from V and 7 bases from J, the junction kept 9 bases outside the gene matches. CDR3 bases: TGTGCCAGCAGCTTAGGACTAGCGGGGGGGTTTGGTGAGCAGTACTTC. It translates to CASSLGLAGGFGEQYF.

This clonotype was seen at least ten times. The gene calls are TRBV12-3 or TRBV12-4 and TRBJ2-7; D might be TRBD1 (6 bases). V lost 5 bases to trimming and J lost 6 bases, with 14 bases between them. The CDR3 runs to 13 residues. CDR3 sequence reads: CASSGGLPAEQYF. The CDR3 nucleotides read TGTGCCAGCAGTGGGGGCTTACCGGCCGAGCAGTACTTC.

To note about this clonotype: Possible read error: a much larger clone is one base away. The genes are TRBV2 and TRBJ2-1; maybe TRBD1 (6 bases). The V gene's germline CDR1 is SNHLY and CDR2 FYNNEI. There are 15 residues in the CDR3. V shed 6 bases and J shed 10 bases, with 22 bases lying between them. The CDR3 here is CASRLQVRGPYEQFF. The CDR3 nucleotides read TGTGCCAGCAGATTACAGGTCAGGGGCCCCTACGAGCAGTTCTTC.

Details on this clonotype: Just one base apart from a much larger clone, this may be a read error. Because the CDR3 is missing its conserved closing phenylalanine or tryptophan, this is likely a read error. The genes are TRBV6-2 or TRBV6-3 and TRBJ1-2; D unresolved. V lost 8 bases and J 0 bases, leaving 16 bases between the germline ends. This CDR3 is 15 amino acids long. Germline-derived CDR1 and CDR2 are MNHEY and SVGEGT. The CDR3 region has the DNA TGTGCCAGCCTGCCCGGGCGGAGAGCTAACTATGGCTACACCGTC. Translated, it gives CASLPGRRANYGYTV.

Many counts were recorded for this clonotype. The CDR3 spells CASSLGQGRGGEQYF. The DNA for the CDR3 is TGTGCCAGCAGCTTAGGGCAGGGTAGAGGTGGAGAGCAGTACTTC. This sequence joins TRBV7-9 and TRBJ2-7, with D perhaps TRBD1 (5 bases). Deletions cut 1 base from V and 7 bases from J, with 17 bases between. This CDR3 contains 15 residues. The germline V gene has CDR1 SEHNR and CDR2 FQNEAQ (reference sequence).

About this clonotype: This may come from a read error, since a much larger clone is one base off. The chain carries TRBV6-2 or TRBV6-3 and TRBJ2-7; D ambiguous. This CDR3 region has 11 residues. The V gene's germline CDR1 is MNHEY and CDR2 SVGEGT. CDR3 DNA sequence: TGTGCCAGCGGTTACTCGTCCGAGCAGTACTTC. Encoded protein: CASGYSSEQYF.

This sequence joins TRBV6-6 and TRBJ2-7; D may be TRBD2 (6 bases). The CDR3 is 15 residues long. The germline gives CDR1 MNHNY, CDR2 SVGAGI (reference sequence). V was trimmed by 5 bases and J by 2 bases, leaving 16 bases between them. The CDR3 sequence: CASSGHSGNTYEQYF. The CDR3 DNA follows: TGTGCCAGCAGTGGCCATAGCGGAAACACCTACGAGCAGTACTTC.

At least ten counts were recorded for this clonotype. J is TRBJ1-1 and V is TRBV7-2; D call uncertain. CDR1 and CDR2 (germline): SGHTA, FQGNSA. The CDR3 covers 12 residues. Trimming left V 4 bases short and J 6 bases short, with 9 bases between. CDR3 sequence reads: CASSSSSPEAFF. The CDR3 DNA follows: TGTGCCAGCAGCTCAAGTAGCCCTGAAGCTTTCTTT.

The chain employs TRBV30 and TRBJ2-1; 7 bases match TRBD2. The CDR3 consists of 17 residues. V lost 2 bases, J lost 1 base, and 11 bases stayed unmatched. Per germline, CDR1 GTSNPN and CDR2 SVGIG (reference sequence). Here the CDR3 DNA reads TGTGCCTGGAGTCCGTCACTGACTAGCCGGTCCTACAATGAGCAGTTCTTC. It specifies CAWSPSLTSRSYNEQFF. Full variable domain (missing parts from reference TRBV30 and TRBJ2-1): SQTIHQWPATLVQPVGSPLSLECTVEGTSNPNLYWYRQAAGRGLQLLFYSVGIGQISSEVPQNLSASRPQDRQFILSSKKLLLSDSGFYLCAWSPSLTSRSYNEQFFGPGTRLTVL.

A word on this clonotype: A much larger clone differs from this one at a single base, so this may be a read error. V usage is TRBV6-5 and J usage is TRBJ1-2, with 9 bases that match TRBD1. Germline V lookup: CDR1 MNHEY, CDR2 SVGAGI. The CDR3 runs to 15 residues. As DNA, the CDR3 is TGTGCCTGCAGAGTCCCGGGACAGGGTAGCTATGGCTACACCTTC. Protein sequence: CACRVPGQGSYGYTF.

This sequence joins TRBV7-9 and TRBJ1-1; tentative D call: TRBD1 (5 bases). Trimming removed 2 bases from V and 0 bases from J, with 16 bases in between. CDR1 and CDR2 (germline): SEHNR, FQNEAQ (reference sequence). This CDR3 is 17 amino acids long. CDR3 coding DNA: TGTGCCAGCAGCTTACCCCCGACAGCAATTATGAACACTGAAGCTTTCTTT. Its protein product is CASSLPPTAIMNTEAFF. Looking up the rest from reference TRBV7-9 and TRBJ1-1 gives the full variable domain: DTGVSQNPRHKITKRGQNVTFRCDPISEHNRLYWYRQTLGQGPEFLTYFQNEAQLEKSRLLSDRFSAERPKGSFSTLEIQRTEQGDSAMYLCASSLPPTAIMNTEAFFGQGTRLTVV.

CDR3 sequence: CASSGSGTGEETQYF. The CDR3 bases are TGTGCCAGCAGCGGATCCGGGACAGGGGAAGAGACCCAGTACTTC. The chain is built from TRBV5-4 and TRBJ2-5; TRBD1 agrees at 10 bases. V trimming: 4 bases; J trimming: 3 bases; junction bases outside the gene matches: 6. Germline V lookup: CDR1 SGHNT, CDR2 YYREEE (reference sequence). There are 15 residues in the CDR3.

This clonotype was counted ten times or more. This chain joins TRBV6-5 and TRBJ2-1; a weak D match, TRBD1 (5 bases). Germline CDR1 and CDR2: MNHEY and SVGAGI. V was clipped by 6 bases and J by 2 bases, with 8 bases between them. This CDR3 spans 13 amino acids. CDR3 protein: CASRGAAYNEQFF. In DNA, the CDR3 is TGTGCCAGCAGAGGGGCAGCCTACAATGAGCAGTTCTTC.